Presented here are 13 T cell receptor beta chains from one specimen sequenced in a study of T cell responses to AZD1222 COVID-19 vaccine. Profiling relied on immunoSEQ multiplex PCR, and the TCRdb table lists in-frame clones only, not all of them. The sample lists 150,000 or so clones; 90% to 95% were seen once. Sequencing used peripheral blood, obtained 28 days after the second AZD1222 dose. The receptors stem from an adult who received the AZD1222 COVID-19 vaccine.

The chain has TRBV9 and TRBJ1-4, with 12 bases aligning to TRBD1. Germline V CDR1 and CDR2: SGDLS, YYNGEE. With V trimmed by 4 bases and J by 8 bases, 6 bases remained unmatched. The CDR3 is 15 residues long. As DNA, the CDR3 is TGTGCCAGCAGCACCACCGGGACAGGGGGCGAAAAACTGTTTTTT. Translating it yields CASSTTGTGGEKLFF.

The V call is TRBV7-9, the J call TRBJ2-2; 7 bases map to TRBD1. From germline, CDR1 is SEHNR and CDR2 FQNEAQ (reference sequence). CDR3 length equals 15 residues. Germline trimming cut 3 bases from V and 3 bases from J; bases unmatched to any gene: 4. CDR3 nucleotides: TGTGCCAGCAGCTTGTGGGGACAGTACACCGGGGAGCTGTTTTTT. Its protein is CASSLWGQYTGELFF.

This chain connects TRBV18 to TRBJ1-2; D unresolved. Trimming pared 6 bases from V and 5 bases from J, leaving 13 bases between. Germline loops: CDR1 KGHSH, CDR2 LQKENI. This CDR3 contains 13 residues. The CDR3: CASSREGPYGYTF. In DNA, the CDR3 is TGTGCCAGCTCGAGGGAAGGACCGTATGGCTACACCTTC. The full variable domain, with the rest looked up from reference TRBV18 and TRBJ1-2, is NAGVMQNPRHLVRRRGQEARLRCSPMKGHSHVYWYRQLPEEGLKFMVYLQKENIIDESGMPKERFSAEFPKEGPSILRIQQVVRGDSAAYFCASSREGPYGYTFGSGTRLTVV.

This sequence joins TRBV5-4 and TRBJ1-1; the match to TRBD1 covers 7 bases. Germline V lookup: CDR1 SGHNT, CDR2 YYREEE (reference sequence). V trimming: 0 bases; J trimming: 4 bases; junction bases outside the gene matches: 6. The CDR3 covers 15 residues. CDR3 in DNA: TGTGCCAGCAGCTTGGTTGAGGGGGCCGGCACTGAAGCTTTCTTT. Residues: CASSLVEGAGTEAFF.

The chain links TRBV6-5 to TRBJ2-7; TRBD2 matches at 12 bases. This CDR3 region has 16 residues. Germline V gives CDR1 MNHEY, CDR2 SVGAGI. V shed 4 bases and J 7 bases; nucleotides not matched to a gene: 11. The chain's CDR3 is CASSSLRLAGVREQYF. The CDR3 DNA sequence: TGTGCCAGCAGTTCGTTACGACTAGCGGGAGTGCGGGAGCAGTACTTC.

The V gene is TRBV7-9, the J gene TRBJ2-5; 7 bases line up with TRBD1. The CDR3 spans 14 residues. The V segment lost 5 bases and the J segment 2 bases; nucleotides outside the gene matches: 5. The germline gives CDR1 SEHNR, CDR2 FQNEAQ (reference sequence). CDR3 DNA: TGTGCCAGCAGCCCGATGACAGGGCAAGAGACCCAGTACTTC. Its protein is CASSPMTGQETQYF.

The chain has TRBV4-1 and TRBJ1-4; TRBD1 might be the D (5 bases). Trimming pared 1 base from V and 0 bases from J, leaving 6 bases between. CDR1 is MGHRA and CDR2 is YSYEKL in the germline V gene. This CDR3 is built from 15 residues. CDR3 sequence (DNA): TGCGCCAGCAGCCAAGTGGGGGCAACTAATGAAAAACTGTTTTTT. The encoded protein is CASSQVGATNEKLFF.

This clone came up once. The genes are TRBV5-4 and TRBJ2-3, with D possibly TRBD1 on 6 matching bases. The CDR3 totals 15 residues. V gave up 5 bases and J gave up 1 base, with 14 bases separating them. Germline V CDR1 and CDR2: SGHNT, YYREEE (reference sequence). CDR3 loop: CASREGGLGTDTQYF. The DNA for the CDR3 is TGTGCCAGCAGGGAAGGGGGTCTGGGCACAGATACGCAGTATTTT.

The gene calls are TRBV11-2 and TRBJ2-5; no reliable D call. V was cut by 2 bases and J by 2 bases, with 9 bases left in between. The germline CDR1 and CDR2 sequences are SGHAT and FQNNGV. The length of the CDR3 is 14 residues. CDR3 in DNA: TGTGCCAGCAGCTTAACTCCGGGTCAAGAGACCCAGTACTTC. It yields the protein CASSLTPGQETQYF.

This sequence joins TRBV27 and TRBJ1-1; the D gene is possibly TRBD1 (6 bases). V dropped 6 bases and J dropped 1 base, with 12 bases sitting between them. The CDR3 is made up of 14 amino acids. Germline lookup yields CDR1 MNHEY and CDR2 SMNVEV (reference sequence). The CDR3 region has the DNA TGTGCCAGCAGACCTGGACAGTGGAACACTGAAGCTTTCTTT. Its translation is CASRPGQWNTEAFF.

The chain has TRBV18 and TRBJ2-5; D is ambiguous. The CDR3 runs to 14 residues. Germline CDR1 KGHSH, CDR2 LQKENI. V was trimmed by 1 base and J by 0 bases, leaving 6 bases between them. The CDR3 DNA sequence: TGTGCCAGCTCACCACTGAAGTACCAAGAGACCCAGTACTTC. It specifies CASSPLKYQETQYF.

This clone was seen a single time. The chain joins TRBV6-5 to TRBJ2-5; unclear D gene. The CDR3 has 14 amino acids. V was trimmed by 8 bases and J by 2 bases, leaving 15 bases between them. CDR1 MNHEY and CDR2 SVGAGI come from the germline V gene. CDR3 amino acids: CASGSVAFQETQYF. The CDR3 region has the DNA TGTGCCAGCGGATCCGTGGCGTTTCAAGAGACCCAGTACTTC.

V is TRBV2 and J is TRBJ2-3; tentative D call: TRBD2 (7 bases). V lost 3 bases to trimming and J lost 0 bases, with 13 bases between them. Germline CDR1 SNHLY, CDR2 FYNNEI. The CDR3 consists of 16 residues. CDR3 protein: CASSDGRGPSTDTQYF. The DNA of the CDR3 is TGTGCCAGCAGTGACGGGCGGGGGCCTAGCACAGATACGCAGTATTTT.